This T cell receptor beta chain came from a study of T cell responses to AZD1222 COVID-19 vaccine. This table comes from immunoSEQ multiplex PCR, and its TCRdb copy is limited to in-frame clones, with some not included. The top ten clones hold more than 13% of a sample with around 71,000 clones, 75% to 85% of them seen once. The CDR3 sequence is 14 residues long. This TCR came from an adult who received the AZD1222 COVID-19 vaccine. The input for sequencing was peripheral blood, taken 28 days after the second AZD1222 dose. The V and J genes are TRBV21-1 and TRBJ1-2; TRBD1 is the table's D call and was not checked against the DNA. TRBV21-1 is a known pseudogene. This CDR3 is CASSKKGDNYGYTF. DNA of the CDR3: TGTGCCAGCAGCAAAAAGGGGGATAACTATGGCTACACCTTC.